This TCR beta chain derives from a study of post-analysis software for immune sequencing data. At the level of the study: The disease courses covered relapsing-remitting, secondary progressive and progressive-relapsing multiple sclerosis.

As concerns this clonotype: The antigen is undetermined. Since no conserved phenylalanine or tryptophan closes the CDR3, a read error is the likely cause.

General study findings and limits: The study found TRBV5-6, TRBV5-1 and TRBV20-1 among a handful of TRBV segments more frequent in patients than controls. Same-batch samples co-clustered strongly by F measure. People with multiple sclerosis had a significantly lower normalized Chao1 diversity than controls did.

The CDR3 length is 17 residues. CDR1 is LNHNV and CDR2 is YYDKDF in the germline V gene (reference sequence). Built from TCR beta cDNA, the libraries had unique molecular identifiers in them. The authors obtained about 520,000 cDNA molecules from around 0.96 to 9.9 million T cells. TCRdb re-called the PCR reads with MiXCR, one entry per CDR3 protein. The sample holds roughly 540,000 distinct CDR3 sequences, around a third seen once. The rearrangement uses TRBV15 and TRBJ2-7, with D perhaps given as TRBD1 or TRBD2 (6 bases each). The J call is uncertain, as TRBJ2-5 better fits the DNA end. Sequenced: blood. The receptor was isolated from a girl aged 2-17 years with multiple sclerosis. CDR3 region: CATSRDGGRLVMETQYL. CDR3 DNA sequence: TGTGCCACCAGCAGAGATGGGGGGCGCTTGGTTATGGAGACCCAGTACTTA.